A single sample gave rise to the 27 T cell receptor beta chains below, sequenced in a study of breast tumors, draining lymph nodes, adjacent tissues. Axillary draining lymph nodes of breast cancer patients supplied the node samples. TCRdb independently ran MiXCR on the multiplex PCR reads; one entry per CDR3 protein. The repertoire has fewer than 150,000 distinct CDR3 sequences, 21% of them found once; the top ten carry 2.2%. Sequences were obtained from axillary lymph node tissue. These receptors originate from a female donor with breast cancer. Some clones in this sample may be carry-over from other donors' samples.

The chain uses TRBV12-3 or TRBV12-4 and TRBJ1-2; D unresolved. CDR3 length: 15 amino acids. Trimming shortened V by 6 bases and J by 6 bases, and 20 bases separated the two germline ends. CDR3 in DNA: TGTGCCAGCAGCCCCTTAGCCGGGCCGGGGAATGGCTACACCTTC. This sequence encodes CASSPLAGPGNGYTF.

This clonotype appeared many times. The chain employs TRBV12-3 or TRBV12-4 and TRBJ2-5; no definite D call. The CDR3 loop spans 12 amino acids. Trimming pared 8 bases from V and 5 bases from J, leaving 12 bases between. Here the CDR3 DNA reads TGTGCCAGCCGAACAACGGGTGAGACCCAGTACTTC. Translation: CASRTTGETQYF.

On this clonotype: A read error is possible here, since a much larger clone lies one base away. The rearrangement uses TRBV5-1 and TRBJ2-2; 10 bases are a match to TRBD2. This CDR3 region has 16 residues. Per germline, CDR1 SGHRS and CDR2 YFSETQ. CDR3 in amino acids: CARSLLAGLHTGELFF. CDR3 bases: TGCGCCAGAAGCTTACTAGCGGGACTCCACACCGGGGAGCTGTTTTTT.

About this clonotype itself: Its ends do not fully match the called genes, so a read error is possible. DNA for the CDR3: TGTGCCAGCGGTTTTGTTGGAGGAACGTACGAGCAGTACTTC. Its translation: CASGFVGGTYEQYF. The chain couples TRBV28 to TRBJ2-7; tentative D call: TRBD2 (5 bases). The CDR3 totals 14 residues. Germline values: CDR1 MDHEN, CDR2 SYDVKM.

This clonotype was seen many times. The rearrangement links TRBV6-5 to TRBJ2-1; D gene unclear. The V gene lost 2 bases and the J gene lost 0 bases, with 11 bases spanning the gap. Germline-derived CDR1 and CDR2 are MNHEY and SVGAGI. The CDR3 runs to 16 residues. The CDR3 coding sequence is TGTGCCAGCAGTTACGTACGTCTCAGCTCCTACAATGAGCAGTTCTTC. Translating it yields CASSYVRLSSYNEQFF.

This clonotype was found a few times. The V call is TRBV6-1, the J call TRBJ2-3, with TRBD2 matching 13 bases. From germline, CDR1 is MNHNS and CDR2 SASEGT. The CDR3 loop spans 16 amino acids. The junction had 4 bases not matched to a gene; V was cut back by 6 bases and J by 1 base. The CDR3 nucleotides are TGTGCCAGCAGCCTCGGGACTAGCGGGGGCACAGATACGCAGTATTTT. Encoded protein: CASSLGTSGGTDTQYF.

This clonotype was seen at least ten times. The rearrangement links TRBV6-5 to TRBJ1-2; D unresolved. V was trimmed by 5 bases and J by 7 bases, leaving 17 bases between them. Germline CDR1 reads MNHEY; CDR2 reads SVGAGI. The CDR3 covers 14 residues. CDR3 sequence (DNA): TGTGCCAGCAGTAACGGGGTCAAGCAGCTTGGCTACACCTTC. Residues: CASSNGVKQLGYTF.

This clonotype was recorded many times. The chain has TRBV20-1 and TRBJ1-2; 8 bases align to TRBD1. V gave up 4 bases and J gave up 5 bases; unmatched junction bases: 6. The V gene's germline CDR1 is DFQATT and CDR2 SNEGSKA (reference sequence). The CDR3 loop spans 13 amino acids. CDR3 region: CSATGQGPYGYTF. The CDR3 nucleotides read TGCAGTGCTACCGGACAGGGACCGTATGGCTACACCTTC.

Ten or more counts support this clonotype. This chain connects TRBV10-3 to TRBJ2-1; TRBD1 matches 8 bases. Germline CDR1 and CDR2: ENHRY and SYGVKD. CDR3 length: 15 amino acids. V was pared by 3 bases and J by 6 bases, with 7 bases of the junction left unmatched. CDR3 amino acids: CAISERQGISNEQFF. The CDR3 DNA follows: TGTGCCATCAGTGAAAGACAGGGGATCAGCAATGAGCAGTTCTTC.

This clonotype appeared many times. This chain links TRBV7-8 with TRBJ2-7; no firm D call. Trimming removed 5 bases from V and 1 base from J, with 15 bases in between. Germline CDR1 and CDR2: SGHVS and FQNEAQ. This CDR3 has 15 amino acids. CDR3 DNA: TGTGCCAGCAGCCTCCTAGATAGTCCTTCCTACGAGCAGTACTTC. Translated: CASSLLDSPSYEQYF.

V usage is TRBV3-1 and J usage is TRBJ2-2; TRBD2 matches 9 bases. V dropped 9 bases and J dropped 6; count of bases not matched to a gene: 5. Germline CDR1 is LGHDT and CDR2 is YNNKEL (reference sequence). The CDR3 contains 13 residues. The CDR3 region is CASSGSRPGELFF. The CDR3 bases are TGTGCCAGTAGCGGGAGTCGGCCCGGGGAGCTGTTTTTT.

On this clonotype: A read error may be the cause here, since a much bigger clone is one base away. V is TRBV10-2 and J is TRBJ1-2; D gene uncertain. This CDR3 is built from 14 residues. CDR1 and CDR2 from the germline V gene are WSHSY and SAAADI. DNA of the CDR3: TGCTCCAGCAGTGGATTAGGAGGGATCTATGGCTACACCTTC. Translation: CSSSGLGGIYGYTF.

This clonotype was detected many times. The J gene is TRBJ2-2, the V gene TRBV6-1, with 12 bases that match TRBD2. This CDR3 has 16 residues. The V gene end was trimmed by 7 bases and the J gene end by 6 bases; junction bases not matched to a gene: 9. Per germline, CDR1 MNHNS and CDR2 SASEGT. CDR3 sequence (DNA): TGTGCCAGCAAAGGGGCTAGCGGGAGGGCCCCCGGGGAGCTGTTTTTT. As protein: CASKGASGRAPGELFF.

A word on this clonotype: This may stem from a read error, because a much larger clone lies one nucleotide away. The CDR3 does not close with the conserved phenylalanine or tryptophan, likely indicating a read error. The chain recombines TRBV6-1 with TRBJ1-3; D might be TRBD1 (6 bases). With 4 bases removed from V and 8 bases from J, the gap between germline ends came to 18 bases. The CDR3 runs to 15 residues. Germline CDR1 reads MNHNS; CDR2 reads SASEGT. DNA of the CDR3: TGTGCCAGCAGTGCACAGGGTAGATTGGGTGACACCATATATCTT. Translating it yields CASSAQGRLGDTIYL.

This clonotype was recorded a few times. This sequence joins TRBV18 and TRBJ2-2; D gene uncertain. The CDR3 sequence is 15 residues long. Looked up from germline, CDR1 is KGHSH and CDR2 is LQKENI. Deletions cut 3 bases from V and 0 bases from J, with 8 bases between. CDR3 sequence: CASSPQGSNTGELFF. The CDR3 coding sequence is TGTGCCAGCTCACCTCAAGGGTCGAACACCGGGGAGCTGTTTTTT.

This clonotype was seen only a few times. V and J are TRBV5-6 and TRBJ1-4; D possibly corresponds to TRBD1 (5 bases). The germline V gene encodes CDR1 SGHDT and CDR2 YYEEEE. V lost 2 bases and J 11 bases, leaving 19 bases between the germline ends. The CDR3 length is 15 residues. The CDR3 reads CASSFQSGPPDKLFF. Written as DNA, the CDR3 is TGTGCCAGCAGCTTTCAATCGGGGCCCCCCGACAAACTGTTTTTT.

This clonotype was counted many times. V usage is TRBV20-1 and J usage is TRBJ2-3, with 10 bases aligning to TRBD2. Unmatched junction bases numbered 3, after V lost 1 base and J lost 2 bases. The germline gives CDR1 DFQATT, CDR2 SNEGSKA (reference sequence). The CDR3 spans 15 residues. The CDR3 spells CSARVGLAATDTQYF. The CDR3 bases are TGCAGTGCTAGAGTAGGACTAGCGGCCACAGATACGCAGTATTTT.

This clonotype was recorded many times. This chain joins TRBV7-8 and TRBJ2-1; D gene ambiguous. The V gene lost 5 bases and the J gene lost 9 bases, with 8 bases spanning the gap. Germline V lookup: CDR1 SGHVS, CDR2 FQNEAQ. The CDR3 has 11 amino acids. This CDR3 is CASSDDAEQFF. CDR3 coding DNA: TGTGCCAGCAGCGACGACGCTGAGCAGTTCTTC.

At least ten counts were recorded for this clonotype. The rearrangement links TRBV18 to TRBJ1-4; D is perhaps TRBD1 (6 bases). The CDR3 totals 17 residues. The germline V gene has CDR1 KGHSH and CDR2 LQKENI. V was clipped by 3 bases and J by 3 bases, with 17 bases between them. This chain's CDR3 is CASSPSGGVGANEKLFF. The DNA of the CDR3 is TGTGCCAGCTCACCGTCGGGGGGCGTTGGTGCTAATGAAAAACTGTTTTTT. The full variable domain, rest sourced from reference TRBV18 and TRBJ1-4, is NAGVMQNPRHLVRRRGQEARLRCSPMKGHSHVYWYRQLPEEGLKFMVYLQKENIIDESGMPKERFSAEFPKEGPSILRIQQVVRGDSAAYFCASSPSGGVGANEKLFFGSGTQLSVL.

There are many counts of this clonotype. J is TRBJ1-5 and V is TRBV19, with D unclear. The CDR3 spans 13 residues. In germline, CDR1 is LNHDA, CDR2 SQIVND (reference sequence). The ends were cut back, 3 bases at V and 5 bases at J, with 8 bases in the middle. The CDR3 DNA reads TGTGCCAGTAGTATGCTACAAGATCAGCCCCAGCATTTT. Its protein is CASSMLQDQPQHF.

Details on this clonotype: The DNA is left out, because the CDR3 cannot be placed on it with certainty; the CDR3 is given as TCRdb lists it. The chain has TRBV5-5 and TRBJ2-5. Germline CDR1 and CDR2: SGHKS and YYEKEE (reference sequence). Including both end residues, the CDR3 is 15 amino acids long. The CDR3 is CASSFGSGNQETQCF.

As for this clonotype: A read error may explain this, as a much larger clone is one base away. The chain couples TRBV19 to TRBJ2-1; 10 positions agree with TRBD2. Trimming took 6 bases from V and 8 from J; bases not matched to a gene: 10. This CDR3 has 15 amino acids. Germline V CDR1 and CDR2: LNHDA, SQIVND (reference sequence). In DNA form, the CDR3 reads TGTGCCAGTAGCGGAGCGGGAGGGCCTTACGATGAGCAGTTCTTC. It specifies CASSGAGGPYDEQFF.

This clonotype was counted between two and nine times. The chain employs TRBV30 and TRBJ2-5; TRBD1 might be the D (5 bases). The CDR3 spans 13 residues. Trimming removed 2 bases from V and 1 base from J, with 8 bases in between. Germline CDR1 and CDR2: GTSNPN and SVGIG (reference sequence). CDR3 sequence reads: CAWSPGSQETQYF. The CDR3 DNA reads as TGTGCCTGGAGTCCAGGGTCCCAAGAGACCCAGTACTTC.

This clonotype has a count of ten or more. The chain carries TRBV5-1 and TRBJ2-1, with D possibly TRBD2 on 6 matching bases. The germline V and J ends were trimmed by 0 bases and 4 bases, with 14 bases remaining between them. In germline, CDR1 is SGHRS, CDR2 YFSETQ. The CDR3 covers 16 residues. The CDR3 is CASSLGGLGGYNEQFF. In nucleotides, the CDR3 is TGCGCCAGCAGCTTGGGCGGACTGGGGGGATACAATGAGCAGTTCTTC.

This chain joins TRBV6-2 or TRBV6-3 and TRBJ2-5, with TRBD2 matching over 15 bases. CDR1 and CDR2 from the germline V gene are MNHEY and SVGEGT. The CDR3 contains 17 residues. V was clipped by 6 bases and J by 5 bases; unmatched bases: 10. The DNA of the CDR3 is TGTGCCAGCAGCCTCGGACTAGCGGGAGGGGCTTGGGAGACCCAGTACTTC. This codes for CASSLGLAGGAWETQYF.

Details on this clonotype: A much larger clone differs from this one at a single base, so this may be a read error. The chain carries TRBV5-1 and TRBJ2-5; D perhaps matches TRBD2 (5 bases). CDR1 and CDR2 from the germline V gene are SGHRS and YFSETQ. The CDR3 is 14 amino acids. In DNA, the CDR3 is TGCGCCAGCAGTTATGAGGGTCGCCAAGAGGCCCAGTACTTC. Its protein is CASSYEGRQEAQYF.

This chain connects TRBV7-8 to TRBJ1-1; TRBD1 is a possible D gene (5 bases). Germline V gene sequence: CDR1 SGHVS, CDR2 FQNEAQ. The V end was cut by 1 base, the J end by 3 bases, with 12 bases between. This CDR3 comprises 15 residues. The CDR3 nucleotides read TGTGCCAGCAGCTTAGAGACAGTCGTAGACACTGAAGCTTTCTTT. It yields the protein CASSLETVVDTEAFF. The whole variable domain, remainder taken from reference TRBV7-8 and TRBJ1-1, is GAGVSQSPRYKVAKRGQDVALRCDPISGHVSLFWYQQALGQGPEFLTYFQNEAQLDKSGLPSDRFFAERPEGSVSTLKIQRTQQEDSAVYLCASSLETVVDTEAFFGQGTRLTVV.